Here is one TCR beta chain with its context. Clones were sequenced by immunoSEQ multiplex PCR, and TCRdb holds only the in-frame ones, with some missing. The sample holds 100,000 to 150,000 clones, over 80% seen once. CDR3 length equals 15 residues. Germline V gene sequence: CDR1 SSHAT, CDR2 FNYEAQ (reference sequence). Trimming at V came to 5 bases and at J to 9 bases, leaving 7 bases not matched to a gene. This specimen belongs to a study of T cell responses to AZD1222 COVID-19 vaccine. The receptor comes from an adult in good health. The sample here was peripheral blood, taken on day 0 of AZD1222 vaccination. The rearrangement links TRBV7-7 to TRBJ2-1; 13 bases match TRBD2. CDR3: CASSRTSGRAGEQFF. In DNA form, the CDR3 reads TGTGCCAGCAGCCGTACTAGCGGGAGGGCCGGTGAGCAGTTCTTC.